The 12 T cell receptor beta chains below come from one sample, sequenced in a study of blood T cell repertoires in COVID-19. Measured with immunoSEQ multiplex PCR; TCRdb has only the in-frame clones, and not every one. The sample lists about 91,000 clones, 88% occurring once. Sequenced sample: peripheral blood. Every receptor here comes from a woman aged 65 to 85 with acute or convalescent COVID-19.

V gene TRBV7-6 combines with J gene TRBJ2-3; 7 nucleotides match TRBD2. V was clipped by 4 bases and J by 3 bases; unmatched bases: 7. The CDR3 spans 15 residues. Germline CDR1 is SGHVS and CDR2 is FNYEAQ. The CDR3 nucleotides are TGTGCCAGCAGCTCCTCCCCCGGGGGGACAGATACGCAGTATTTT. Protein sequence: CASSSSPGGTDTQYF.

This clone has only one observation. The rearrangement uses TRBV2 and TRBJ1-1; tentatively, D is TRBD1 (5 bases). This CDR3 spans 16 amino acids. Deletions cut 2 bases from V and 4 bases from J, with 17 bases between. Germline CDR1 reads SNHLY; CDR2 reads FYNNEI. The CDR3 nucleotides read TGTGCCAGCAGTGAATTGAGACAGATGAAGGCCACTGAAGCTTTCTTT. Translated, it gives CASSELRQMKATEAFF.

The V call is TRBV19, the J call TRBJ1-2; 8 positions agree with TRBD1. Trimming at V came to 5 bases and at J to 2 bases, leaving 4 bases not matched to a gene. CDR3 length: 14 residues. CDR1 is LNHDA and CDR2 is SQIVND in the germline V gene (reference sequence). The DNA for the CDR3 is TGTGCCAGTAGTTACAGGGGGAAAAACTATGGCTACACCTTC. Its translation: CASSYRGKNYGYTF.

This chain connects TRBV20-1 to TRBJ2-5; 9 nucleotides align to TRBD1. The V gene end was trimmed by 3 bases and the J gene end by 5 bases; junction bases not matched to a gene: 7. The CDR3 extends over 14 amino acids. Germline V gene sequence: CDR1 DFQATT, CDR2 SNEGSKA (reference sequence). The DNA of the CDR3 is TGCAGTGCTAGTTGGGACAGGGAGGCCGAGACCCAGTACTTC. Its protein product is CSASWDREAETQYF.

The gene calls are TRBV5-1 and TRBJ1-6; a possible D gene is TRBD1 (6 bases). The V end was cut by 7 bases, the J end by 13 bases, with 18 bases between. CDR1 is SGHRS and CDR2 is YFSETQ in the germline V gene. The CDR3 is 13 amino acids. CDR3 in amino acids: CASQGKESTPLHF. The CDR3 coding sequence is TGCGCCAGCCAGGGGAAGGAGTCAACTCCCCTCCACTTT.

The genes are TRBV4-1 and TRBJ2-4, with D possibly matching TRBD2 (6 bases). The CDR3 consists of 14 residues. CDR1 and CDR2 (germline): MGHRA, YSYEKL. Trimming pared 1 base from V and 6 bases from J, leaving 10 bases between. This CDR3 reads CASSQGEDPNIQYF. As DNA, the CDR3 is TGCGCCAGCAGCCAAGGGGAGGACCCAAACATTCAGTACTTC.

In DNA, the CDR3 is TGTGCCAGCTCAAGGGTGAGGGACACTGAAGCTTTCTTT. Translation: CASSRVRDTEAFF. The chain joins TRBV18 to TRBJ1-1, with D unclear. This CDR3 region has 13 residues. CDR1 and CDR2 from the germline V gene are KGHSH and LQKENI. V was shortened by 5 bases and J by 3 bases, with 10 bases between the two germline ends.

The chain combines TRBV6-5 with TRBJ2-1; 7 bases are shared with TRBD1. The J segment lost 3 bases and the V segment lost 3 bases, leaving 2 bases of the junction unmatched. There are 14 residues in the CDR3. From germline, CDR1 is MNHEY and CDR2 SVGAGI. CDR3 sequence reads: CASSYPGGYNEQFF. CDR3 nucleotides: TGTGCCAGCAGTTATCCAGGGGGCTACAATGAGCAGTTCTTC.

V is TRBV6-6 and J is TRBJ1-3; the D is unclear. Trimming pared 2 bases from V and 0 bases from J, leaving 11 bases between. The germline CDR1 and CDR2 sequences are MNHNY and SVGAGI (reference sequence). The CDR3 sequence is 16 residues long. The CDR3 reads CASSYSGRNSGNTIYF. CDR3 in DNA: TGTGCCAGCAGTTACAGCGGACGGAACTCTGGAAACACCATATATTTT.

This chain connects TRBV10-3 to TRBJ1-2; TRBD1 matches 9 bases. The CDR3 covers 16 residues. V trimming: 3 bases; J trimming: 1 base; junction bases outside the gene matches: 6. Per the germline V gene, CDR1 is ENHRY and CDR2 is SYGVKD. In nucleotides, the CDR3 is TGTGCCATCAGTGACCCAAACAGGGGGCTTAACTATGGCTACACCTTC. It yields the protein CAISDPNRGLNYGYTF.

The CDR3 sequence: CASSEFVGAATQYF. The CDR3 DNA follows: TGTGCCAGCAGTGAATTTGTAGGGGCGGCGACCCAGTACTTC. The chain is built from TRBV6-1 and TRBJ2-5; perhaps TRBD1 as D (5 bases). The CDR3 is made up of 14 amino acids. Between the trimmed V and J ends, which lost 2 bases and 7 bases, there was a span of 14 bases. CDR1 MNHNS and CDR2 SASEGT come from the germline V gene.

The V call is TRBV9, the J call TRBJ2-2, with D unresolved. Trimming cost V 0 bases and J 3 bases, with 6 bases left between them. This CDR3 spans 14 amino acids. Germline V lookup: CDR1 SGDLS, CDR2 YYNGEE. The CDR3 loop is CASSVVDYTGELFF. For the CDR3, the DNA is TGTGCCAGCAGCGTAGTAGATTACACCGGGGAGCTGTTTTTT.